The clone carrying this T cell receptor (beta chain) has just one count. Sequencing was performed with immunoSEQ multiplex PCR; in TCRdb, only in-frame clones are kept and a portion is missing. This table holds some 700,000 clones, 80% to 90% found once. The data belong to a study of shared T cell receptors in the human thymus. The CDR3 has 15 amino acids. CDR1 and CDR2 from the germline V gene are SGHDT and YYEEEE. V was shortened by 4 bases and J by 5 bases, with 16 bases between the two germline ends. The sample was also reused in another study, on human thymus T cells. That source adds: Resections that were taken during corrective heart surgery supplied the thymus tissue. The authors found apparently biased V and J gene usage in thymic and blood repertoires. A high degree of thymic repertoire overlap among unrelated individuals was reported in related research.

The TCR originated in a girl less than two years old with a congenital heart defect. This chain connects TRBV5-6 to TRBJ1-3; D is ambiguous. The sample taken for sequencing was thymocytes. CDR3 DNA sequence: TGTGCCAGCAGCCATTTCAGGCCGTGCAGAAACACCATATATTTT. It yields the protein CASSHFRPCRNTIYF.